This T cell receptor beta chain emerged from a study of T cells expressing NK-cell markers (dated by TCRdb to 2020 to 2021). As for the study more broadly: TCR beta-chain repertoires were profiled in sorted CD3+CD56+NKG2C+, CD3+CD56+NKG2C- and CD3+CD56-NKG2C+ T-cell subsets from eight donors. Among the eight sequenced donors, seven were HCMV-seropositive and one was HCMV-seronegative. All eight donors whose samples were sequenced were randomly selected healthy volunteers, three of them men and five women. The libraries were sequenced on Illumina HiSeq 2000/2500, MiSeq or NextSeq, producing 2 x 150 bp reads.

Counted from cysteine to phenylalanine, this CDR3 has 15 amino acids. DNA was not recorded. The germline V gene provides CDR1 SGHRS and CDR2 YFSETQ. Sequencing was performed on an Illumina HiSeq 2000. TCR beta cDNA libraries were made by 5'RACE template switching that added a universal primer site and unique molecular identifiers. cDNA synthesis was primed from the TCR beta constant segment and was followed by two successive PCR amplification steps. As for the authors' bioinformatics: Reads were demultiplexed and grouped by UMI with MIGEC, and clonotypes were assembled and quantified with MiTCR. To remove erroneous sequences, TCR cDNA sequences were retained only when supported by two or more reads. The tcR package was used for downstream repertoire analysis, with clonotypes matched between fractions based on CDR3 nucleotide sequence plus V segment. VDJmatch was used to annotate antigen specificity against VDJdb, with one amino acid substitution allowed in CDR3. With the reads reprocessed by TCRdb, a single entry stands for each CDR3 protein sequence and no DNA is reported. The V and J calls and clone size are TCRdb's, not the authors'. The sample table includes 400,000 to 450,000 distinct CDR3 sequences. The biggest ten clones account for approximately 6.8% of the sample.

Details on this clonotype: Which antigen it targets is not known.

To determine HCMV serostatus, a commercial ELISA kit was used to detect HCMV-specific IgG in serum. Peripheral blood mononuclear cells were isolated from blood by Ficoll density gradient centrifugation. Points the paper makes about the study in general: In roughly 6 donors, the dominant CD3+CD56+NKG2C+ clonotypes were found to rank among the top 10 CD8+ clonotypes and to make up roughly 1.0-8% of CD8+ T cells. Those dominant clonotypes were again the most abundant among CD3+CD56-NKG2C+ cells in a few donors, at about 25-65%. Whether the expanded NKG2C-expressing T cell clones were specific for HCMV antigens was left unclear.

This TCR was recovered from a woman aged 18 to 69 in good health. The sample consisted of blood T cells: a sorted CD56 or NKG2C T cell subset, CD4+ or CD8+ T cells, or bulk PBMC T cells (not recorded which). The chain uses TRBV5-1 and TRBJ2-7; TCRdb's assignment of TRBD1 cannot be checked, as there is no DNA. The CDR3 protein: CASSLEAGAGYEQYF.